This passage covers 17 T cell receptor beta chains from one sample sequenced in a study of blood T cell repertoires in COVID-19. Libraries were prepared by immunoSEQ multiplex PCR; TCRdb keeps only in-frame clonotypes and omits some of them. The sample has more than 150,000 clones; 60% to 85% are singletons. Sequenced sample: peripheral blood. Receptors were obtained from a man aged 60 to 69 with active or convalescent COVID-19.

V usage is TRBV2 and J usage is TRBJ2-2, with TRBD1 identical over 8 bases. Germline V gene sequence: CDR1 SNHLY, CDR2 FYNNEI. The CDR3 loop spans 13 amino acids. Losses at the gene ends were 7 bases for V and 6 bases for J; bases not matched to a gene: 4. CDR3 residues: CASTGQGSGELFF. DNA of the CDR3: TGTGCCAGCACCGGACAGGGCTCCGGGGAGCTGTTTTTT.

The genes are TRBV11-2 and TRBJ1-5; TRBD1 matches at 9 bases. The germline CDR1 and CDR2 sequences are SGHAT and FQNNGV. J lost 2 bases, V lost 5 bases, and 4 bases had no gene match. The CDR3 consists of 15 residues. The CDR3 reads CASSPDRGGNQPQHF. The CDR3 region has the DNA TGTGCCAGCAGCCCGGACAGGGGCGGCAATCAGCCCCAGCATTTT.

V usage is TRBV18 and J usage is TRBJ1-2; no clear D gene. Trimming pared 6 bases from V and 2 bases from J, leaving 10 bases between. CDR3 length: 13 amino acids. Germline CDR1 reads KGHSH; CDR2 reads LQKENI. The DNA for the CDR3 is TGTGCCAGCTCCCCGACGGAGAACTATGGCTACACCTTC. Translated, it gives CASSPTENYGYTF.

This chain uses TRBV7-9 with TRBJ2-1; D not certain. Germline-derived CDR1 and CDR2 are SEHNR and FQNEAQ (reference sequence). The CDR3 spans 16 residues. V lost 5 bases, J lost 4 bases, and 18 bases lay in between. CDR3: CASSPSMGTGYNEQFF. In nucleotides, the CDR3 is TGTGCCAGCAGCCCCTCAATGGGCACTGGATACAATGAGCAGTTCTTC.

The table lists this clone with a count of one. The chain uses TRBV20-1 and TRBJ2-1; 9 nucleotides agree with TRBD2. V was pared by 6 bases and J by 2 bases, with 11 bases of the junction left unmatched. CDR1 and CDR2 from the germline V gene are DFQATT and SNEGSKA (reference sequence). This CDR3 has 16 residues. The CDR3 protein is CSASPLAGGPYNEQFF. The CDR3 DNA sequence: TGCAGTGCCAGTCCCCTGGCGGGAGGGCCCTACAATGAGCAGTTCTTC.

V is TRBV27 and J is TRBJ2-3, with TRBD1 matching 9 bases. Germline lookup yields CDR1 MNHEY and CDR2 SMNVEV (reference sequence). The CDR3 has 17 residues. V dropped 3 bases and J dropped 2; count of bases not matched to a gene: 9. The CDR3 sequence: CASSLVSRTGATDTQYF. CDR3 in DNA: TGTGCCAGCAGTTTGGTCTCTCGGACAGGGGCCACAGATACGCAGTATTTT.

The rearrangement links TRBV6-6 to TRBJ2-7; 8 bases are a match to TRBD2. The V and J ends lost 5 bases and 3 bases, in that order; junction bases with no gene match: 6. Germline CDR1 and CDR2: MNHNY and SVGAGI (reference sequence). This CDR3 has 14 residues. In nucleotides, the CDR3 is TGTGCCAGCAGTCTGAGAGCGGGAGTCTACGAGCAGTACTTC. Amino acid sequence: CASSLRAGVYEQYF.

The chain joins TRBV7-3 to TRBJ2-7; 8 bases map to TRBD2. The CDR3 length is 16 residues. V lost 5 bases and J lost 2; bases outside the gene matches: 11. Germline V gives CDR1 SGHTA, CDR2 FQGTGA. The CDR3 loop is CASSPPGLENPYEQYF. The CDR3 DNA reads TGTGCCAGCAGCCCCCCGGGACTAGAGAATCCCTACGAGCAGTACTTC. The full variable domain, rest sourced from reference TRBV7-3 and TRBJ2-7, is GAGVSQTPSNKVTEKGKYVELRCDPISGHTALYWYRQSLGQGPEFLIYFQGTGAADDSGLPNDRFFAVRPEGSVSTLKIQRTERGDSAVYLCASSPPGLENPYEQYFGPGTRLTVT.

This clone was recorded at least ten times. The chain carries TRBV5-4 and TRBJ2-5, with TRBD2 matching over 7 bases. This CDR3 spans 13 amino acids. Germline V gives CDR1 SGHNT, CDR2 YYREEE (reference sequence). J was trimmed by 4 bases and V by 0 bases; bases with no gene match: 0. CDR3 DNA: TGTGCCAGCAGCTTGGGGGGGGGAGAGACCCAGTACTTC. It is translated as CASSLGGGETQYF.

The chain is built from TRBV28 and TRBJ1-3; 7 positions match TRBD1. The V segment lost 6 bases and the J segment 2 bases; nucleotides outside the gene matches: 7. Germline assignment: CDR1 MDHEN and CDR2 SYDVKM. The CDR3 consists of 15 residues. The CDR3 region is CASRVSGGAGNTIYF. CDR3 DNA sequence: TGTGCCAGCAGGGTCTCAGGGGGTGCTGGAAACACCATATATTTT.

This chain uses TRBV4-2 with TRBJ2-7; the match to TRBD1 covers 7 bases. J gave up 1 base and V 2 bases, and 5 bases lay outside the gene matches. Germline V CDR1 and CDR2: LGHNA, YNFKEQ. The CDR3 contains 15 residues. CDR3 DNA: TGTGCCAGCAGCCAACCCCCGGGACAGTCCTACGAGCAGTACTTC. Amino acid sequence: CASSQPPGQSYEQYF.

V and J are TRBV27 and TRBJ2-3, with 12 bases matching TRBD2. V was pared by 3 bases and J by 11 bases, with 3 bases of the junction left unmatched. Germline lookup yields CDR1 MNHEY and CDR2 SMNVEV (reference sequence). The length of the CDR3 is 13 residues. CDR3 protein: CASSLETSGRQYF. The CDR3 bases are TGTGCCAGCAGTTTGGAGACTAGCGGGAGGCAGTATTTT.

This clone was counted only a few times. The chain couples TRBV27 to TRBJ1-5; D is possibly TRBD1 (5 bases). The CDR3 runs 15 residues. The V end was cut by 7 bases, the J end by 7 bases, with 20 bases between. The germline V gene has CDR1 MNHEY and CDR2 SMNVEV (reference sequence). The CDR3 sequence is CASTPTQGSGQPQHF. The CDR3 coding sequence is TGTGCCAGCACCCCGACTCAGGGTTCAGGCCAGCCCCAGCATTTT.

This clone occurred once. The rearrangement uses TRBV19 and TRBJ2-1; 10 bases match TRBD2. V lost 5 bases and J lost 7; bases outside the gene matches: 8. The CDR3 has 15 residues. Germline loops: CDR1 LNHDA, CDR2 SQIVND (reference sequence). CDR3: CASSSSGRGMNEQFF. The CDR3 DNA is TGTGCCAGTAGTTCTAGCGGGAGAGGAATGAATGAGCAGTTCTTC.

In its sample, this clone was seen many times. The chain is built from TRBV5-4 and TRBJ2-7; 9 nucleotides align to TRBD1. Looked up from germline, CDR1 is SGHNT and CDR2 is YYREEE (reference sequence). Trimming cost V 4 bases and J 4 bases; bases outside gene matches: 12. CDR3 length: 16 amino acids. CDR3 sequence (DNA): TGTGCCAGCAGCGCAAGACCCGGGACAGGGTTGTACGAGCAGTACTTC. Amino acid sequence: CASSARPGTGLYEQYF.

The J gene is TRBJ2-3, the V gene TRBV5-1, with TRBD2 as a possible D gene (5 bases). The CDR3 length is 15 residues. V shed 4 bases and J shed 5 bases, with 17 bases lying between them. Germline CDR1 and CDR2: SGHRS and YFSETQ. The CDR3, as DNA: TGCGCCAGCAGCGAGGACTTCCGTTTGGGAGATACGCAGTATTTT. Protein sequence: CASSEDFRLGDTQYF.

This chain links TRBV7-2 with TRBJ2-7; tentatively, D is TRBD2 (5 bases). The germline V gene encodes CDR1 SGHTA and CDR2 FQGNSA. V lost 8 bases and J 0 bases, leaving 17 bases between the germline ends. The CDR3 has 15 amino acids. The CDR3 coding sequence is TGTGCCAGCTCCCGCGAGGGTTCCCTCTCCTACGAGCAGTACTTC. Translation: CASSREGSLSYEQYF.